The 30 T cell receptor beta chains below come from one sample, sequenced in a study of CD8+ T cells in alopecia areata. The sequencing template was cDNA reverse transcribed from extracted RNA. This table comes from immunoSEQ multiplex PCR, and its TCRdb copy is limited to in-frame clones, with some not included. The sample records under 130,000 clones, approximately 58% being singletons. The source material was CD4+ T cells sorted from blood. The receptors were gathered from a human donor in good health.

The V call is TRBV19, the J call TRBJ2-5; the D gene is possibly TRBD1 (6 bases). The CDR3 is 14 amino acids. Germline V CDR1 and CDR2: LNHDA, SQIVND (reference sequence). Trimming cost V 5 bases and J 4 bases, with 14 bases left between them. CDR3 loop: CASSLRQAGETQYF. CDR3 nucleotides: TGTGCCAGTAGTCTGCGACAGGCGGGAGAGACCCAGTACTTC.

The chain uses TRBV30 and TRBJ2-4; TRBD1 matches 8 bases. This CDR3 is built from 17 residues. Trimming at V came to 7 bases and at J to 3 bases, leaving 17 bases not matched to a gene. Looked up from germline, CDR1 is GTSNPN and CDR2 is SVGIG (reference sequence). CDR3: CAFSRDRTSEGKNIQYF. The CDR3 nucleotides are TGTGCCTTCAGCCGGGACAGGACTTCGGAGGGCAAAAACATTCAGTACTTC.

The chain combines TRBV29-1 with TRBJ1-1; 7 bases match TRBD1. J lost 1 base, V lost 5 bases, and 4 bases had no gene match. This CDR3 region has 13 residues. Germline values: CDR1 SQVTM, CDR2 ANQGSEA. The CDR3 DNA sequence: TGCAGCGTTAAAGGACAGGCGAACACTGAAGCTTTCTTT. Its translation: CSVKGQANTEAFF.

The chain links TRBV30 to TRBJ2-3, with D possibly being TRBD2 (6 bases). The CDR3 totals 12 residues. Germline V lookup: CDR1 GTSNPN, CDR2 SVGIG (reference sequence). The V and J ends lost 2 bases and 8 bases respectively, with 11 bases between them. CDR3 sequence: CAWSPMGGTQYF. In DNA form, the CDR3 reads TGTGCCTGGAGTCCAATGGGAGGTACGCAGTATTTT.

CDR3 bases: TGCAGCGTTGTCCCCCTACTGGGAACCGGGGAGCTGTTTTTT. Translating gives CSVVPLLGTGELFF. The genes are TRBV29-1 and TRBJ2-2; D not certain. The CDR3 totals 14 residues. Germline CDR1 reads SQVTM; CDR2 reads ANQGSEA. Trimming cost V 4 bases and J 5 bases, with 14 bases left between them.

The V call is TRBV5-1, the J call TRBJ2-1; D may correspond to TRBD1 or TRBD2 (5 bases each). CDR3 length: 16 residues. Trimming pared 4 bases from V and 3 bases from J, leaving 17 bases between. Germline V lookup: CDR1 SGHRS, CDR2 YFSETQ. The DNA of the CDR3 is TGCGCCAGCAGCCCGAGGGAAACAGGTAACTACAATGAGCAGTTCTTC. Residues: CASSPRETGNYNEQFF.

The chain couples TRBV5-1 to TRBJ2-5, with 8 bases fitting TRBD2. The CDR3 runs to 14 residues. With V trimmed by 1 base and J by 6 bases, 5 bases remained unmatched. CDR1 is SGHRS, CDR2 YFSETQ, per germline. Here the CDR3 reads CASSLSGGWQTQYF. As DNA, the CDR3 is TGCGCCAGCAGCTTGAGCGGGGGCTGGCAGACCCAGTACTTC.

The V and J genes are TRBV2 and TRBJ1-1; D is unclear. Germline CDR1 and CDR2: SNHLY and FYNNEI. The CDR3 contains 15 residues. Trimming stripped 7 bases from V and 0 bases from J, with 15 bases between. The CDR3 sequence: CASKGQNLMNTEAFF. For the CDR3, the DNA is TGTGCCAGCAAGGGCCAGAACCTCATGAACACTGAAGCTTTCTTT. Filled out from reference TRBV2 and TRBJ1-1, the complete variable domain reads EPEVTQTPSHQVTQMGQEVILRCVPISNHLYFYWYRQILGQKVEFLVSFYNNEISEKSEIFDDQFSVERPDGSNFTLKIRSTKLEDSAMYFCASKGQNLMNTEAFFGQGTRLTVV.

The chain recombines TRBV29-1 with TRBJ2-3; D remains ambiguous. The CDR3 spans 13 residues. The ends were cut back, 5 bases at V and 0 bases at J, with 9 bases in the middle. Germline CDR1 SQVTM, CDR2 ANQGSEA. The CDR3 DNA reads TGCAGCGTTCTTAGACCTAGCACAGATACGCAGTATTTT. Translated: CSVLRPSTDTQYF.

This clone was counted a few times. The chain employs TRBV25-1 and TRBJ1-1, with TRBD1 matching 7 bases. Per the germline V gene, CDR1 is MGHDK and CDR2 is SYGVNS. This CDR3 region has 15 residues. Trimming removed 6 bases from V and 1 base from J; junction bases left unmatched: 8. This chain's CDR3 is CASRPVQGPNTEAFF. CDR3 nucleotide sequence: TGTGCCAGCAGACCAGTACAGGGGCCGAACACTGAAGCTTTCTTT.

The chain recombines TRBV5-1 with TRBJ2-5; D not resolved. The V end lost 0 bases, the J end lost 4 bases, and 4 bases lay between the germline ends. The germline CDR1 and CDR2 sequences are SGHRS and YFSETQ. The length of the CDR3 is 12 residues. The CDR3 reads CASSLDAETQYF. Here the CDR3 DNA reads TGCGCCAGCAGCTTGGACGCAGAGACCCAGTACTTC.

The chain recombines TRBV7-2 with TRBJ2-5, with D uncertain. The CDR3 totals 14 residues. With 0 bases removed from V and 2 bases from J, the gap between germline ends came to 7 bases. Germline V gene lookup returns CDR1 SGHTA and CDR2 FQGNSA. The CDR3 is CASSLAHQQETQYF. In DNA, the CDR3 is TGTGCCAGCAGCTTAGCCCACCAACAAGAGACCCAGTACTTC.

This chain connects TRBV25-1 to TRBJ1-2, with 7 bases lining up with TRBD1. Trimming removed 4 bases from V and 7 bases from J; junction bases left unmatched: 3. The CDR3 has 12 amino acids. Germline CDR1 and CDR2: MGHDK and SYGVNS. CDR3 sequence (DNA): TGTGCCAGCAGTGGACAGGGAAGTGGCTACACCTTC. Its protein product is CASSGQGSGYTF.

This clone was seen only a few times. The rearrangement joins TRBV13 to TRBJ2-3, with 9 bases fitting TRBD2. CDR3 length: 17 residues. Germline V lookup: CDR1 PRHDT, CDR2 FYEKMQ (reference sequence). The J segment lost 6 bases and the V segment lost 6 bases, leaving 16 bases of the junction unmatched. The CDR3, as DNA: TGTGCCAGCAGTAAAAAGACTAGCGGCTATCTTGGTGATACGCAGTATTTT. This sequence encodes CASSKKTSGYLGDTQYF.

This clone was picked up a small number of times. The V and J genes are TRBV7-2 and TRBJ1-1; D gene uncertain. Germline V gives CDR1 SGHTA, CDR2 FQGNSA. V dropped 3 bases and J dropped 5 bases, with 13 bases sitting between them. The CDR3 is 14 residues long. The CDR3 is CASSFRGWGTEAFF. The DNA for the CDR3 is TGTGCCAGCAGCTTCCGGGGATGGGGAACTGAAGCTTTCTTT.

V usage is TRBV29-1 and J usage is TRBJ1-2; 12 bases line up with TRBD1. Germline V gene lookup returns CDR1 SQVTM and CDR2 ANQGSEA. The junction had 5 bases not matched to a gene; V was cut back by 7 bases and J by 8 bases. This CDR3 has 12 residues. The CDR3 here is CSGGTGGQGYTF. In nucleotides, the CDR3 is TGCAGCGGGGGGACAGGGGGCCAAGGCTACACCTTC. Together with reference TRBV29-1 and TRBJ1-2, the CDR3 gives the full variable domain: SAVISQKPSRDICQRGTSLTIQCQVDSQVTMMFWYRQQPGQSLTLIATANQGSEATYESGFVIDKFPISRPNLTFSTLTVSNMSPEDSSIYLCSGGTGGQGYTFGSGTRLTVV.

The V call is TRBV25-1, the J call TRBJ1-1, with D possibly matching TRBD1 (6 bases). V was shortened by 9 bases and J by 0 bases, with 11 bases between the two germline ends. Germline CDR1 is MGHDK and CDR2 is SYGVNS. This CDR3 region has 13 residues. The CDR3 protein is CARLQGVNTEAFF. CDR3 nucleotides: TGTGCCAGGTTACAGGGTGTGAACACTGAAGCTTTCTTT.

CDR3: CAWTRRDIQAYEQYF. DNA of the CDR3: TGTGCCTGGACCCGACGGGACATCCAAGCCTACGAGCAGTACTTC. The chain is built from TRBV30 and TRBJ2-7; a weak D match, TRBD1 (6 bases). Deletions cut 4 bases from V and 2 bases from J, with 18 bases between. The CDR3 spans 15 residues. The germline CDR1 and CDR2 sequences are GTSNPN and SVGIG (reference sequence).

In this sample, this clone turned up a few times. The chain combines TRBV9 with TRBJ2-2, with 11 bases that match TRBD2. Germline trimming cut 3 bases from V and 0 bases from J; bases unmatched to any gene: 10. The CDR3 covers 19 residues. Germline CDR1 SGDLS, CDR2 YYNGEE. The chain's CDR3 is CASSDSLAGGPANTGELFF. CDR3 DNA sequence: TGTGCCAGCAGCGATAGTCTAGCGGGGGGTCCCGCGAACACCGGGGAGCTGTTTTTT.

The chain couples TRBV7-2 to TRBJ2-5; D possibly corresponds to TRBD2 (7 bases). The V gene's germline CDR1 is SGHTA and CDR2 FQGNSA. This CDR3 is 14 amino acids long. Trimming shortened V by 4 bases and J by 5 bases, and 14 bases separated the two germline ends. CDR3 sequence: CASSYRGARETQYF. CDR3 bases: TGTGCCAGCAGCTACCGGGGGGCCAGGGAGACCCAGTACTTC.

J is TRBJ2-1 and V is TRBV5-1, with 9 bases identical to TRBD1. V was pared by 4 bases and J by 7 bases, with 15 bases of the junction left unmatched. Per germline, CDR1 SGHRS and CDR2 YFSETQ. CDR3 size: 17 residues. CDR3 region: CASSPDLPGQGMNEQFF. DNA of the CDR3: TGCGCCAGCAGCCCTGATTTACCGGGACAGGGTATGAATGAGCAGTTCTTC.

The chain carries TRBV18 and TRBJ2-7; either TRBD1 or TRBD2 may supply D (6 bases each). The CDR3 loop spans 12 amino acids. Trimming shortened V by 6 bases and J by 6 bases, and 12 bases separated the two germline ends. Germline-derived CDR1 and CDR2 are KGHSH and LQKENI. The CDR3 DNA follows: TGTGCCAGCTCCCTCAGGGGAGGCGAGCAGTACTTC. This sequence encodes CASSLRGGEQYF. The full variable domain, in which reference TRBV18 and TRBJ2-7 provide the parts outside the CDR3, is NAGVMQNPRHLVRRRGQEARLRCSPMKGHSHVYWYRQLPEEGLKFMVYLQKENIIDESGMPKERFSAEFPKEGPSILRIQQVVRGDSAAYFCASSLRGGEQYFGPGTRLTVT.

In this sample, this clone turned up a few times. The chain joins TRBV23-1 to TRBJ2-1; weak D call: TRBD1 (5 bases). TRBV23-1 is marked as an open reading frame, function uncertain. V was clipped by 4 bases and J by 1 base, with 17 bases between them. This CDR3 comprises 17 residues. The CDR3 is CASSRNRPLFSYNEQFF. The CDR3 DNA reads as TGCGCCAGCAGTCGGAACAGGCCCCTATTTTCCTACAATGAGCAGTTCTTC.

The chain carries TRBV4-1 and TRBJ2-1, with unresolved D. Germline values: CDR1 MGHRA, CDR2 YSYEKL. The CDR3 has 17 amino acids. V dropped 0 bases and J dropped 2 bases, with 14 bases sitting between them. The CDR3 here is CASSQDVELYPYNEQFF. The DNA for the CDR3 is TGCGCCAGCAGCCAAGATGTTGAGCTATACCCCTACAATGAGCAGTTCTTC.

This chain uses TRBV18 with TRBJ2-4; 8 nucleotides agree with TRBD1. This CDR3 is 17 amino acids long. The trim removed 4 bases at V and 8 bases at J, leaving 16 bases unmatched. CDR1 is KGHSH and CDR2 is LQKENI in the germline V gene. The chain's CDR3 is CASSLSQGASREDIQYF. Here the CDR3 DNA reads TGTGCCAGCTCACTCTCCCAGGGGGCGAGCCGCGAGGACATTCAGTACTTC.

The chain has TRBV30 and TRBJ1-4; a possible D gene is TRBD1 (6 bases). This CDR3 has 15 residues. The V end lost 4 bases, the J end lost 3 bases, and 15 bases lay between the germline ends. Germline-derived CDR1 and CDR2 are GTSNPN and SVGIG (reference sequence). CDR3 in amino acids: CAWNQQGKANEKLFF. As DNA, the CDR3 is TGTGCCTGGAATCAACAGGGAAAGGCTAATGAAAAACTGTTTTTT.

The rearrangement uses TRBV5-4 and TRBJ1-1; no firm D call. The V gene lost 0 bases and the J gene lost 8 bases, with 8 bases spanning the gap. CDR1 is SGHNT, CDR2 YYREEE, per germline (reference sequence). The CDR3 has 12 residues. CDR3 residues: CASSLARTEAFF. The CDR3, as DNA: TGTGCCAGCAGCTTGGCCCGAACAGAAGCTTTCTTT.

V gene TRBV30 combines with J gene TRBJ1-5; D is unclear. Trimming cost V 4 bases and J 3 bases, with 10 bases left between them. The germline V gene has CDR1 GTSNPN and CDR2 SVGIG (reference sequence). The CDR3 loop spans 13 amino acids. The CDR3 nucleotides read TGTGCCTGGACTAGGTCGCCCAATCAGCCCCAGCATTTT. Its protein is CAWTRSPNQPQHF.

The chain carries TRBV5-4 and TRBJ2-1, with 9 bases matching TRBD1. Germline lookup yields CDR1 SGHNT and CDR2 YYREEE (reference sequence). The V gene end was trimmed by 0 bases and the J gene end by 2 bases; junction bases not matched to a gene: 0. The CDR3 is 15 residues long. This CDR3 reads CASSLGQGAYNEQFF. The CDR3 bases are TGTGCCAGCAGCTTGGGACAGGGGGCCTACAATGAGCAGTTCTTC. Full variable domain (outside the CDR3, taken from reference TRBV5-4 and TRBJ2-1): ETGVTQSPTHLIKTRGQQVTLRCSSQSGHNTVSWYQQALGQGPQFIFQYYREEENGRGNFPPRFSGLQFPNYSSELNVNALELDDSALYLCASSLGQGAYNEQFFGPGTRLTVL.

The chain has TRBV27 and TRBJ1-2; 8 bases agree with TRBD1. Germline V gives CDR1 MNHEY, CDR2 SMNVEV (reference sequence). The CDR3 is 13 residues long. Trimming took 6 bases from V and 7 from J; bases not matched to a gene: 7. The CDR3 nucleotides read TGTGCCAGCAGGTTTACAGGGGGGCCTGGCTACACCTTC. This sequence encodes CASRFTGGPGYTF.